The sequence of this T cell receptor (beta chain) was determined in a study of T cell responses to AZD1222 COVID-19 vaccine. The method was immunoSEQ multiplex PCR; TCRdb's version includes in-frame clones alone and lacks a portion of them. Of over 130,000 clones in the sample, roughly 88% were seen once. This CDR3 is built from 13 residues. The ends were cut back, 2 bases at V and 1 base at J, with 5 bases in the middle. The V gene's germline CDR1 is ENHRY and CDR2 SYGVKD. The sample in question was peripheral blood, obtained 28 days after the second AZD1222 dose. The clonotype was recovered from an adult who received the AZD1222 COVID-19 vaccine. The chain links TRBV10-3 to TRBJ1-1, with D hard to call. CDR3 region: CAISEIRNTEAFF. CDR3 DNA: TGTGCCATCAGTGAGATCAGGAACACTGAAGCTTTCTTT.